This T cell receptor (beta chain) was found in a study of control samples from healthy donors and cancer patients. Germline CDR1 reads SGHVS; CDR2 reads FQNEAQ. V shed 1 base and J 2 bases; nucleotides not matched to a gene: 2. The CDR3 runs to 15 residues. Method: immunoSEQ multiplex PCR; TCRdb's copy keeps in-frame clones and lacks some. The sample contains roughly 130,000 clones, about nine tenths of which appear only once. The receptor was isolated from a man aged 30 to 45 in good health. Sequenced: blood. This chain connects TRBV7-8 to TRBJ2-3; 8 positions match TRBD2. CDR3 region: CASSLGLATTDTQYF. DNA for the CDR3: TGTGCCAGCAGCTTAGGACTAGCGACCACAGATACGCAGTATTTT.